This TCR beta chain is from a study of CD4 T cells in lung cancer. PBMCs were cultured 10 to 15 days with mutant 27-mer peptides, then restimulated with peptide-pulsed autologous B cells. Sorting by cytokine capture selected live IFNgamma-secreting T cells after peptide-pulsed B cell restimulation. For about 14 to 23 days, sorted cells were expanded at roughly 3 or 10 per well. CDR3 length equals 15 residues. Germline V gene data show CDR1 as ENHRY and CDR2 as SYGVKD. V was clipped by 3 bases and J by 3 bases, with 14 bases between them. In regard to this clone: What it recognizes is unknown.

TCRdb keeps only in-frame clones here, not all; method: immunoSEQ multiplex PCR. The sample's table shows roughly 41 clones. The chain links TRBV10-3 to TRBJ1-2; D unclear. Material: a CD4+ T cell line or clone grown in culture. The receptor's source is a human donor with non-small cell lung cancer. Some clones in this sample may be carry-over from other donors' samples. This CDR3 is CAISDPQAEYYGYTF. The CDR3 DNA is TGTGCCATCAGTGATCCCCAGGCCGAGTACTATGGCTACACCTTC.